Below are 10 T cell receptor beta chains sequenced from a single sample in a study of breast tumors, draining lymph nodes, adjacent tissues. Each CDR3 protein is one row after TCRdb ran MiXCR on the multiplex PCR reads. The data show about 180,000 distinct CDR3 sequences, with 30% to 35% seen just once and approximately 4.2% held by the top ten. Samples came from axillary lymph nodes draining the breast cancer. Sequenced input: axillary lymph node tissue. The source is a female donor with breast cancer. Some clones in this sample may be carry-over from other donors' samples.

This clonotype occurred a few times. The chain employs TRBV27 and TRBJ2-5; no clear D. Germline V gives CDR1 MNHEY, CDR2 SMNVEV (reference sequence). The length of the CDR3 is 15 residues. V lost 1 base to trimming and J lost 5 bases, with 14 bases between them. CDR3 sequence reads: CASSLYVGNQETQYF. The CDR3 DNA is TGTGCCAGCAGTTTATATGTGGGGAATCAGGAGACCCAGTACTTC.

This chain connects TRBV6-5 to TRBJ2-1; unclear D gene. V was shortened by 2 bases and J by 2 bases, with 10 bases between the two germline ends. Germline V CDR1 and CDR2: MNHEY, SVGAGI. CDR3 length: 15 amino acids. In DNA form, the CDR3 reads TGTGCCAGCAGTTACGGGCGGCAAGCCTACAATGAGCAGTTCTTC. Its translation: CASSYGRQAYNEQFF.

The chain couples TRBV29-1 to TRBJ2-7; 12 bases are shared with TRBD1. The germline gives CDR1 SQVTM, CDR2 ANQGSEA. The CDR3 spans 14 residues. With V trimmed by 5 bases and J by 2 bases, 4 bases remained unmatched. The CDR3 region is CSVSGQGATYEQYF. CDR3 in DNA: TGCAGCGTTTCGGGACAGGGGGCCACCTACGAGCAGTACTTC.

Remarks on this clonotype: Since a much larger clone is just one base distant, this may be a read error. This chain connects TRBV6-5 to TRBJ1-3, with TRBD1 identical over 7 bases. The V gene's germline CDR1 is MNHEY and CDR2 SVGAGI. Unmatched junction bases numbered 7, after V lost 8 bases and J lost 0 bases. This CDR3 is 15 amino acids long. This CDR3 reads CASVTTGSSGNTIYF. The DNA for the CDR3 is TGTGCCAGCGTCACGACAGGGAGCTCTGGAAACACCATATATTTT.

Comments on this clonotype: A much larger clone differs from this one at a single base, so this may be a read error. V gene TRBV7-9 combines with J gene TRBJ1-2; D is undetermined. The CDR3 runs to 15 residues. Per the germline V gene, CDR1 is SEHNR and CDR2 is FQNEAQ (reference sequence). The CDR3, as DNA: TGTGCCAGCAGCTTAGGTGGCACCTATAACTATGGCTACCCCTTC. Its protein product is CASSLGGTYNYGYPF. The full variable domain, with the rest looked up from reference TRBV7-9 and TRBJ1-2, is DTGVSQNPRHKITKRGQNVTFRCDPISEHNRLYWYRQTLGQGPEFLTYFQNEAQLEKSRLLSDRFSAERPKGSFSTLEIQRTEQGDSAMYLCASSLGGTYNYGYPFGSGTRLTVV.

Concerning this clonotype itself: A much larger clone differs by one base, so this may be a read error. The chain has TRBV4-2 and TRBJ2-7, with 7 bases matching TRBD2. Per germline, CDR1 LGHNA and CDR2 YNFKEQ. CDR3 length: 15 amino acids. CDR3 in DNA: TGTGCCAGCAGCCAAGATCGAGGGAGGGCCCACGAGCAGTGCTTC. Translated, it gives CASSQDRGRAHEQCF.

In its sample, this clonotype was seen a few times. V gene TRBV3-1 combines with J gene TRBJ2-5; no definite D call. This CDR3 has 13 residues. The V gene lost 1 base and the J gene lost 7 bases, with 10 bases spanning the gap. CDR1 LGHDT and CDR2 YNNKEL come from the germline V gene (reference sequence). CDR3 protein: CASSQADAGTQYF. The DNA for the CDR3 is TGTGCCAGCAGCCAAGCGGACGCAGGGACCCAGTACTTC.

For this clonotype: A much bigger clone sits one base away, suggesting this may be a read error. The chain joins TRBV11-2 to TRBJ1-2, with no clear D. The CDR3 has 13 residues. The germline gives CDR1 SGHAT, CDR2 FQNNGV. The CDR3 DNA is TGTGCCAGCAGCTTAGGTTCTAACTCTGGCTACACCTTC. Translating gives CASSLGSNSGYTF.

This clonotype has at least ten counts. The genes are TRBV7-9 and TRBJ1-6; D unclear. Trimming shortened V by 2 bases and J by 15 bases, and 11 bases separated the two germline ends. Germline-derived CDR1 and CDR2 are SEHNR and FQNEAQ (reference sequence). This CDR3 comprises 12 residues. The CDR3 protein is CASSLFQEFLHF. The CDR3 nucleotides are TGTGCCAGCAGCTTATTTCAGGAATTCCTCCACTTT.

This clonotype was seen many times. The chain is built from TRBV20-1 and TRBJ2-3; D ambiguous. Between the trimmed V and J ends, which lost 3 bases and 0 bases, there was a span of 7 bases. Germline loops: CDR1 DFQATT, CDR2 SNEGSKA (reference sequence). CDR3 length equals 13 residues. The CDR3 region is CSASPQSTDTQYF. CDR3 sequence (DNA): TGCAGTGCTAGCCCACAAAGCACAGATACGCAGTATTTT.